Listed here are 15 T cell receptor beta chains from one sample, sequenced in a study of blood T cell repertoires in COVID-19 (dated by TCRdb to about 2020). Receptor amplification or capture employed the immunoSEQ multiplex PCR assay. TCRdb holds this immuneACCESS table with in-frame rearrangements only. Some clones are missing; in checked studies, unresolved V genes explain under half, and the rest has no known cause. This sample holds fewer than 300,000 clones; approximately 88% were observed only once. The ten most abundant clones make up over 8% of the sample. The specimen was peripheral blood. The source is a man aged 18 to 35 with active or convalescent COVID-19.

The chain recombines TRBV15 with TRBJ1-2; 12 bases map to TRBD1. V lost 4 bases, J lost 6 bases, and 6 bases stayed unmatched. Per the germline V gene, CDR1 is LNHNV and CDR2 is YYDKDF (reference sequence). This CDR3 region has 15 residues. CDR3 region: CATSTRDRGRDGYTF. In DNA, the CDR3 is TGTGCCACCAGCACCCGGGACAGGGGGCGAGATGGCTACACCTTC.

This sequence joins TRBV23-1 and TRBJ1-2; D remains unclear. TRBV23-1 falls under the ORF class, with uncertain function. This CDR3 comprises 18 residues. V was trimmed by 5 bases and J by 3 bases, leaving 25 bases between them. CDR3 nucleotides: TGCGCCAGCAGTTTCCACAGAGCACGCGCCCCCAGAGACTATGGCTACACCTTC. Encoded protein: CASSFHRARAPRDYGYTF.

The CDR3 DNA is TGTGCCAGCAGTCAAATCCCCTACGAGCAGTACTTC. Its translation is CASSQIPYEQYF. V and J are TRBV28 and TRBJ2-7; D is unclear. Per the germline V gene, CDR1 is MDHEN and CDR2 is SYDVKM. V was shortened by 5 bases and J by 2 bases, with 7 bases between the two germline ends. This CDR3 is built from 12 residues.

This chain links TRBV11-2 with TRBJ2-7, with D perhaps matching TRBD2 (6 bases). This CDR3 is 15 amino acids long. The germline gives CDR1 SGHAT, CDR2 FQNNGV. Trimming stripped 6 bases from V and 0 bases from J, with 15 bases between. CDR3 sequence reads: CASSRDSRSSYEQYF. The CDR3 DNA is TGTGCCAGCAGTCGGGACTCAAGAAGCTCCTACGAGCAGTACTTC.

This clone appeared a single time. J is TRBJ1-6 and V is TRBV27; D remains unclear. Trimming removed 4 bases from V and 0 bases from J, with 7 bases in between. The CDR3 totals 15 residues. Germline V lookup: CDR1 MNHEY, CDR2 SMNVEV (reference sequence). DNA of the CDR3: TGTGCCAGCAGTTCCGGGAGCTCCTATAATTCACCCCTCCACTTT. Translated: CASSSGSSYNSPLHF.

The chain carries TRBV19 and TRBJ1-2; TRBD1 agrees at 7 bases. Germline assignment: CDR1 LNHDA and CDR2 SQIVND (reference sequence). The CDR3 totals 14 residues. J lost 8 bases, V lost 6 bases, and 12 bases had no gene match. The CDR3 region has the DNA TGTGCCAGTAGGGACCTTACAGGGGATTACGGCTACACCTTC. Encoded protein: CASRDLTGDYGYTF.

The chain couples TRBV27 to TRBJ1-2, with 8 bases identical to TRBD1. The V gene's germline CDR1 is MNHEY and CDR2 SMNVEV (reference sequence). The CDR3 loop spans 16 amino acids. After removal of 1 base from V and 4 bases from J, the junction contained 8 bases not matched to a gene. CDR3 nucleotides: TGTGCCAGCAGTTTATTTTCAGGGGGCGACGGCTATGGCTACACCTTC. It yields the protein CASSLFSGGDGYGYTF.

The DNA of the CDR3 is TGTGCCAGCAACCTTAATCCTGACAGGGAGGAGACCCAGTACTTC. Residues: CASNLNPDREETQYF. The rearrangement uses TRBV3-1 (or the pseudogene TRBV3-2) and TRBJ2-5; 7 bases fit TRBD1. With 7 bases clipped from V and 5 bases from J, the junction kept 13 bases outside the gene matches. The CDR3 is 15 residues long. The V gene's germline CDR1 is LGHDT and CDR2 YNNKEL (reference sequence).

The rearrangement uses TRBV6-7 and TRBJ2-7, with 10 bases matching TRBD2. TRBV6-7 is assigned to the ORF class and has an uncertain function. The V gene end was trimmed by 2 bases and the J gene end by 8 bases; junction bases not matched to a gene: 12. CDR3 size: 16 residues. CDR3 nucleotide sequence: TGTGCCAGCAGTTACCTTAGCGGGGGGCATTTAGGACAGCAGTACTTC. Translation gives CASSYLSGGHLGQQYF.

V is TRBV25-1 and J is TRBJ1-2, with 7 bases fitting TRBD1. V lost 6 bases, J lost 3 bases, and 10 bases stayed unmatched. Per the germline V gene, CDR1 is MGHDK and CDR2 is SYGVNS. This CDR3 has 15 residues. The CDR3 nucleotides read TGTGCCAGCAGCCCAACAGGGGTGCAGCACTATGGCTACACCTTC. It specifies CASSPTGVQHYGYTF.

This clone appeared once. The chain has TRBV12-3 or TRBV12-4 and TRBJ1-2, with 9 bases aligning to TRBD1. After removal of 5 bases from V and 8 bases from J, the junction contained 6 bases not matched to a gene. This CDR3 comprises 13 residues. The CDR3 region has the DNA TGTGCCAGCAGTCAAACAGGGGGCTGGGGCTACACCTTC. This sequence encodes CASSQTGGWGYTF.

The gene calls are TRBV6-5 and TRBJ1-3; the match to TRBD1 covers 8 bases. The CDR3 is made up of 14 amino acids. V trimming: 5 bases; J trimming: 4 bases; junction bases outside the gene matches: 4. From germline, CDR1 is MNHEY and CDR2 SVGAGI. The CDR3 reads CASSTTGAGNTIYF. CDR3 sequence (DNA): TGTGCCAGCAGTACGACAGGGGCAGGAAACACCATATATTTT.

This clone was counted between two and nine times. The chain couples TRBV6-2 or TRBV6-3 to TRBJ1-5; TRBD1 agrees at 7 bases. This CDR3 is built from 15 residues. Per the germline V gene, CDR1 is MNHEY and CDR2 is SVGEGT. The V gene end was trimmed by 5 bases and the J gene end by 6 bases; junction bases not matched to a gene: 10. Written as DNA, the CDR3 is TGTGCCAGCAGTAAAGGCGACAGGGCAGGTCAGCCCCAGCATTTT. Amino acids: CASSKGDRAGQPQHF.

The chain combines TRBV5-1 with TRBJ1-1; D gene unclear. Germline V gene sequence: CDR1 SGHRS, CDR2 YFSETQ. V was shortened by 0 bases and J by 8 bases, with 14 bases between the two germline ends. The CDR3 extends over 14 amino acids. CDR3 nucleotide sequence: TGCGCCAGCAGCTTGGCCGAGGGCCTTACAGAAGCTTTCTTT. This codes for CASSLAEGLTEAFF.

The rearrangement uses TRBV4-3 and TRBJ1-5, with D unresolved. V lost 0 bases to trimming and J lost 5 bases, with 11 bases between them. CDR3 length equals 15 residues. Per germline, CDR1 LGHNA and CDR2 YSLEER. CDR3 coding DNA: TGCGCCAGCAGCCAAGATAGCATTACGGATCAGCCCCAGCATTTT. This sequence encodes CASSQDSITDQPQHF.